Listed below are T cell receptor beta chains from one sample, sequenced in a study of cytomegalovirus exposure and HLA in healthy donors. Libraries were prepared by immunoSEQ multiplex PCR; TCRdb keeps only in-frame clonotypes and omits some of them. The data contain over 100,000 clones, approximately 80% of them singletons. The sample consisted of PBMCs. These receptor sequences come from a female donor in good health and CMV-seronegative. Both conserved end residues are part of each CDR3. The order of the fields is D gene, V gene, J gene, clone size, CDR3 DNA, CDR3 protein. D genes are given only for firm matches. Not all rows give a size; the values are once, few, many and, for expanded clones, a class.

>TRBD1|TRBV13|TRBJ1-2|-
TGTGCCAGCAGCTCGGGACAGGGAAGGGGCTACACCTTC
CASSSGQGRGYTF
>-|TRBV5-1|TRBJ2-1|once
TGCGCCAGCAGCTTGGCCACTTCTGTTTCCTACAATGAGCAGTTCTTC
CASSLATSVSYNEQFF
>-|TRBV20-1|TRBJ1-1|few
TGCAGTGCTAGGACGCCGGGACAAGGGTCATTT
CSARTPGQGSF
>TRBD2|TRBV11-3|TRBJ2-1|-
TGTGCCAGCAGCTTAGCGGGAGGCGCGAGGAATGAGCAGTTCTTC
CASSLAGGARNEQFF
>TRBD1|TRBV28|TRBJ1-1|-
TGTGCCAGCAGTTCCCCGGGACAGGCGAAGAACACTGAAGCTTTCTTT
CASSSPGQAKNTEAFF
>TRBD2|TRBV28|TRBJ2-3|-
TGTGCCAGCAGCCTCCCCGGACTAGCGGGGGACGATACAGATACGCAGTATTTT
CASSLPGLAGDDTDTQYF
>TRBD2|TRBV5-1|TRBJ2-3|-
TGCGCCAGCAGCGCAACGACTGGGGGGGCAGATACGCAGTATTTT
CASSATTGGADTQYF
>TRBD1|TRBV5-1|TRBJ2-5|few
TGCGCCAGCAGCCCAGAAGGACAGGGTGGGGAGACCCAGTACTTC
CASSPEGQGGETQYF
>-|TRBV28|TRBJ2-7|-
TGTGCCAGCAGGCGCGCGGCCAGGGCCGGCGAGCAGTACTTC
CASRRAARAGEQYF
>TRBD1|TRBV27|TRBJ1-2|-
TGTGCCAGCAGTTTAAACACAGGGGGCGGGTATGGCTACACCTTC
CASSLNTGGGYGYTF
>-|TRBV19|TRBJ1-5|few
TGTGCCAGTAGTATAGATTGGGGGGGCCTGGATCAGCCCCAGCATTTT
CASSIDWGGLDQPQHF
>-|TRBV5-6|TRBJ2-3|-
TGTGCCAGCAGCTTCCAGGGGAGCACAGATACGCAGTATTTT
CASSFQGSTDTQYF
>-|TRBV7-8|TRBJ1-5|-
TGTGCCAGCAGCCCCAACCTCCTGACACTTAGCAATCAGCCCCAGCATTTT
CASSPNLLTLSNQPQHF
>-|TRBV6-6|TRBJ2-7|-
TGTGCCAGCAGTTACGCCGGTGCGGGTCAACGCTACGAGCAGTACTTC
CASSYAGAGQRYEQYF
>-|TRBV30|TRBJ2-7|-
TGTGCCTGGAGTGAGACAAGTTACGAGCAGTACTTC
CAWSETSYEQYF
>-|TRBV28|TRBJ1-5|-
TGTGCCAGCAGTTGGGCAGGGCCACGGCCCCAGCATTTT
CASSWAGPRPQHF
>TRBD1|TRBV2|TRBJ1-3|-
TGTGCCAGCAGTCGACAGGGGTCTGGAAACACCATATATTTT
CASSRQGSGNTIYF
>-|TRBV2|TRBJ2-3|once
TGTGCCACCCCCTGGGGCGAACCTAGCACAGATACGCAGTATTTT
CATPWGEPSTDTQYF
>-|TRBV6-6|TRBJ2-5|-
TGTGCCAGCATCGAACCGGGATTCTCAGGCGGAGAGACCCAGTACTTC
CASIEPGFSGGETQYF
>TRBD1|TRBV5-6|TRBJ1-1|-
TGTGCCAGCAGGGACAGGGGGAACACTGAAGCTTTCTTT
CASRDRGNTEAFF
>TRBD2|TRBV28|TRBJ2-3|-
TGTGCCAGCAGTTTAACTAGCGGGCCCACAGATACGCAGTATTTT
CASSLTSGPTDTQYF
>TRBD2|TRBV5-4|TRBJ2-7|-
TGTGCCAGCAGCCCCATGGGGCCTCGGGGGGGCTACGAGCAGTACTTC
CASSPMGPRGGYEQYF
>-|TRBV7-2|TRBJ1-2|few
TGTGCCAGCAGCTCTCAGGGGTCGGACTATGGCTACACCTTC
CASSSQGSDYGYTF
>TRBD2|TRBV15|TRBJ2-7|-
TGTGCCACCAGCAGAGATGGGTTAGCCGGGACTAGCGGGATCTACGAGCAGTACTTC
CATSRDGLAGTSGIYEQYF
>-|TRBV27|TRBJ2-1|few
TGTGCCAGCAGTTTAAGGGGAAATGAGCAGTTCTTC
CASSLRGNEQFF
>-|TRBV7-2|TRBJ1-3|-
TGTGCCAGCAGCTCCCAGTGGGGGGGCGGAAACACCATATATTTT
CASSSQWGGGNTIYF